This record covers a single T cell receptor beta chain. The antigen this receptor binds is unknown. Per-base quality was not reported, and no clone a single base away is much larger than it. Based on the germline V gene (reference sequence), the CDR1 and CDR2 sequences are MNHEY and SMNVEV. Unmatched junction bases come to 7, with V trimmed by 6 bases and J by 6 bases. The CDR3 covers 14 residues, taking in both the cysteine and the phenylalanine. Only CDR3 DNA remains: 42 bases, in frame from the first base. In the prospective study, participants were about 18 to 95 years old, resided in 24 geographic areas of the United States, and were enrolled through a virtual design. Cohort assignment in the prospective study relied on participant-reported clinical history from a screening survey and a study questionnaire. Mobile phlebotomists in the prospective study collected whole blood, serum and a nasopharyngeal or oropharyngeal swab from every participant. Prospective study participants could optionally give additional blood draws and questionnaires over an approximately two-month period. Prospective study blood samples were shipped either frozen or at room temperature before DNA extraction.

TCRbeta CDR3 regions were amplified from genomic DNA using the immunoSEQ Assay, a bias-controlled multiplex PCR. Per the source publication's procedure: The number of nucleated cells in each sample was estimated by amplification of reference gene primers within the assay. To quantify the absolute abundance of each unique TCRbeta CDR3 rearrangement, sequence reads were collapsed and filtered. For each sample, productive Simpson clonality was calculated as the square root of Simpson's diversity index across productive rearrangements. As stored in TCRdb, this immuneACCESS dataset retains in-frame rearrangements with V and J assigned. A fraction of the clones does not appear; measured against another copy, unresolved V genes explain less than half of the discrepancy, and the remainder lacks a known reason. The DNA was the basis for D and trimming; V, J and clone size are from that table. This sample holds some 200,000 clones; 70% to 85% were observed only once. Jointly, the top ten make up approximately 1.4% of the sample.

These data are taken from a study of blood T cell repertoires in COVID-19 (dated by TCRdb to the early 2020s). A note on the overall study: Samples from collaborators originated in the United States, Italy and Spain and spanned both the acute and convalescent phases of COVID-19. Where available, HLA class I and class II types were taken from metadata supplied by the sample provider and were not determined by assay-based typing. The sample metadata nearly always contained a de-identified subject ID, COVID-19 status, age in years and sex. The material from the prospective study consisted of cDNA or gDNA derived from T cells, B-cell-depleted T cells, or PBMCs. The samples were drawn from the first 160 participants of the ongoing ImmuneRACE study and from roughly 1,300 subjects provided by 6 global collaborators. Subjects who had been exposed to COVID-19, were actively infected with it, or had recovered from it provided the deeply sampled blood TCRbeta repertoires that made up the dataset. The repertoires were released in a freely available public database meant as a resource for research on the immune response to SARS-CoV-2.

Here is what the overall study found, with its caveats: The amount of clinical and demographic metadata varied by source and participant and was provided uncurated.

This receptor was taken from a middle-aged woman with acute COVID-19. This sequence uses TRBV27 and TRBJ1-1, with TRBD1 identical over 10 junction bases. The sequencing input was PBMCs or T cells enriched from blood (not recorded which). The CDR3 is CASRPGQGRAEAFF. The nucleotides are TGTGCCAGCAGGCCGGGACAGGGGAGGGCTGAAGCTTTCTTT.